Following are 23 T cell receptor beta chains from one sample sequenced in a study of cytomegalovirus exposure and HLA in healthy donors. The method was immunoSEQ multiplex PCR; TCRdb's version includes in-frame clones alone and lacks a portion of them. The table includes 200,000 to 250,000 clones, roughly 80% detected once. The specimen sequenced was PBMCs. These receptors were obtained from a woman in her late teens or twenties in good health and CMV-seronegative.

This clone came up a few times. The rearrangement joins TRBV6-1 to TRBJ1-2; no reliable D call. The CDR3 loop spans 12 amino acids. Germline CDR1 reads MNHNS; CDR2 reads SASEGT. V lost 5 bases and J 4 bases, leaving 8 bases between the germline ends. CDR3 region: CASSLPSYGYTF. DNA of the CDR3: TGTGCCAGCAGTCTACCCAGCTATGGCTACACCTTC.

As regards this clone: Other DNA sequences in the sample encode the same CDR3. J is TRBJ2-7 and V is TRBV5-4; D gene unclear. The CDR3 length is 14 residues. Germline CDR1 and CDR2: SGHNT and YYREEE (reference sequence). V was pared by 0 bases and J by 2 bases, with 9 bases between. CDR3 in DNA: TGTGCCAGCAGCTTGGGAGGTCAGACCTACGAGCAGTACTTC. This translates into CASSLGGQTYEQYF.

This clone has only a few counts. This chain joins TRBV6-5 and TRBJ2-1; 13 nucleotides align to TRBD2. V lost 6 bases and J lost 8; bases outside the gene matches: 7. CDR3 size: 15 residues. Germline CDR1 reads MNHEY; CDR2 reads SVGAGI. The CDR3 sequence: CASRPGTSGADEQFF. In DNA form, the CDR3 reads TGTGCCAGCAGGCCCGGGACTAGCGGGGCCGATGAGCAGTTCTTC.

The chain couples TRBV15 to TRBJ1-2; D is ambiguous. Trimming left V 3 bases short and J 3 bases short, with 14 bases between. Per the germline V gene, CDR1 is LNHNV and CDR2 is YYDKDF (reference sequence). The CDR3 has 15 residues. CDR3 protein: CATSSQTMVHYGYTF. In DNA form, the CDR3 reads TGTGCCACCAGCAGCCAAACAATGGTGCACTATGGCTACACCTTC.

The V and J genes are TRBV6-6 and TRBJ2-1, with no clear D. Germline V CDR1 and CDR2: MNHNY, SVGAGI (reference sequence). The CDR3 sequence is 12 residues long. Trimming shortened V by 2 bases and J by 7 bases, and 6 bases separated the two germline ends. CDR3 sequence reads: CASSYPGNEQFF. The CDR3 nucleotides read TGTGCCAGCAGTTACCCGGGTAATGAGCAGTTCTTC.

This chain uses TRBV7-8 with TRBJ2-3; TRBD2 agrees at 9 bases. Germline loops: CDR1 SGHVS, CDR2 FQNEAQ. The J segment lost 3 bases and the V segment lost 0 bases, leaving 7 bases of the junction unmatched. This CDR3 has 17 amino acids. This chain's CDR3 is CASSLAEVAGATDTQYF. The CDR3 nucleotides read TGTGCCAGCAGCTTAGCGGAAGTAGCGGGGGCGACAGATACGCAGTATTTT.

This clone was seen just once. The chain couples TRBV5-4 to TRBJ2-1; no reliable D call. The CDR3 sequence is 17 residues long. V lost 0 bases, J lost 1 base, and 14 bases lay in between. CDR1 and CDR2 from the germline V gene are SGHNT and YYREEE (reference sequence). The CDR3 region is CASSLELYGSSYNEQFF. In nucleotides, the CDR3 is TGTGCCAGCAGCTTGGAATTGTATGGAAGTTCCTACAATGAGCAGTTCTTC.

The chain carries TRBV4-2 and TRBJ1-4; the D is unclear. The V gene lost 0 bases and the J gene lost 4 bases, with 6 bases spanning the gap. CDR3 length equals 14 residues. Germline V lookup: CDR1 LGHNA, CDR2 YNFKEQ. The CDR3: CASSQERNNEKLFF. The CDR3 nucleotides are TGTGCCAGCAGCCAAGAACGGAATAATGAAAAACTGTTTTTT.

CDR3 residues: CASSSIRDSTEAFF. The DNA for the CDR3 is TGTGCCAGCAGCTCTATTCGGGATTCCACTGAAGCTTTCTTT. The J gene is TRBJ1-1, the V gene TRBV6-5; the D is unclear. The CDR3 loop spans 14 amino acids. The germline V gene has CDR1 MNHEY and CDR2 SVGAGI. V was cut by 6 bases and J by 4 bases, with 15 bases left in between.

The gene calls are TRBV27 and TRBJ2-3, with D perhaps matching TRBD1 (5 bases). V was shortened by 3 bases and J by 4 bases, with 17 bases between the two germline ends. This CDR3 spans 16 amino acids. Germline V CDR1 and CDR2: MNHEY, SMNVEV (reference sequence). The CDR3: CASSFGPAGSADTQYF. The CDR3 DNA sequence: TGTGCCAGCAGTTTCGGGCCCGCAGGGTCAGCAGATACGCAGTATTTT.

V and J are TRBV5-1 and TRBJ2-3, with 9 bases fitting TRBD1. With V trimmed by 4 bases and J by 2 bases, 8 bases remained unmatched. The CDR3 extends over 16 amino acids. CDR1 and CDR2 from the germline V gene are SGHRS and YFSETQ. The CDR3 nucleotides are TGCGCCAGCAGCCGCCAAGGGACAGGGAACACAGATACGCAGTATTTT. Translation: CASSRQGTGNTDTQYF. The full variable domain, rest sourced from reference TRBV5-1 and TRBJ2-3, is KAGVTQTPRYLIKTRGQQVTLSCSPISGHRSVSWYQQTPGQGLQFLFEYFSETQRNKGNFPGRFSGRQFSNSRSEMNVSTLELGDSALYLCASSRQGTGNTDTQYFGPGTRLTVL.

This chain connects TRBV18 to TRBJ2-5; unclear D gene. The germline CDR1 and CDR2 sequences are KGHSH and LQKENI. The CDR3 spans 14 residues. V was shortened by 3 bases and J by 2 bases, with 10 bases between the two germline ends. The CDR3 protein is CASSPQDGQETQYF. As DNA, the CDR3 is TGTGCCAGCTCACCCCAGGACGGGCAAGAGACCCAGTACTTC. The whole variable domain, filled in from reference TRBV18 and TRBJ2-5, reads NAGVMQNPRHLVRRRGQEARLRCSPMKGHSHVYWYRQLPEEGLKFMVYLQKENIIDESGMPKERFSAEFPKEGPSILRIQQVVRGDSAAYFCASSPQDGQETQYFGPGTRLLVL.

This clone was detected only a few times. This chain joins TRBV25-1 and TRBJ2-7; D possibly uses TRBD1 or TRBD2 (5 bases each). V lost 6 bases and J 2 bases, leaving 14 bases between the germline ends. Germline V gives CDR1 MGHDK, CDR2 SYGVNS. CDR3 length: 14 amino acids. The CDR3, as DNA: TGTGCCAGCAGCGGGACCTGGGGCACCTACGAGCAGTACTTC. Its translation: CASSGTWGTYEQYF.

The genes are TRBV5-6 and TRBJ2-7, with 7 bases aligning to TRBD1. The germline gives CDR1 SGHDT, CDR2 YYEEEE. The CDR3 covers 14 residues. Trimming at V came to 5 bases and at J to 7 bases, leaving 12 bases not matched to a gene. Here the CDR3 reads CASRRRTGVREQYF. CDR3 nucleotide sequence: TGTGCCAGCAGACGAAGGACAGGAGTAAGGGAGCAGTACTTC.

The chain carries TRBV6-1 and TRBJ1-5; perhaps TRBD1 as D (6 bases). There are 15 residues in the CDR3. Trimming took 4 bases from V and 3 from J, leaving 13 bases between them. From germline, CDR1 is MNHNS and CDR2 SASEGT. The CDR3, as DNA: TGTGCCAGCAGTGGGGGGGCCGGGGTCAATCAGCCCCAGCATTTT. This encodes CASSGGAGVNQPQHF.

V usage is TRBV11-2 and J usage is TRBJ1-6; D is ambiguous. The CDR3 totals 17 residues. Deletions cut 5 bases from V and 5 bases from J, with 19 bases between. Germline CDR1 reads SGHAT; CDR2 reads FQNNGV. The CDR3 sequence is CASSPSLLTGHNSPLHF. The CDR3 region has the DNA TGTGCCAGCAGCCCCTCCCTACTCACGGGCCATAATTCACCCCTCCACTTT.

The rearrangement links TRBV7-3 to TRBJ1-1, with D possibly being TRBD1 (6 bases). Trimming stripped 5 bases from V and 2 bases from J, with 9 bases between. This CDR3 is built from 13 residues. Germline loops: CDR1 SGHTA, CDR2 FQGTGA. The CDR3 bases are TGTGCCAGCAGCATACAGGGAAACACTGAAGCTTTCTTT. It is translated as CASSIQGNTEAFF.

This clone was seen more than once but under ten times. The rearrangement joins TRBV28 to TRBJ1-5; 7 nucleotides agree with TRBD1. V dropped 4 bases and J dropped 2; count of bases not matched to a gene: 5. Per germline, CDR1 MDHEN and CDR2 SYDVKM. The CDR3 totals 15 residues. The CDR3 here is CASSSGGSGNQPQHF. The CDR3 bases are TGTGCCAGCAGTTCAGGGGGATCGGGCAATCAGCCCCAGCATTTT.

The chain is built from TRBV2 and TRBJ2-7; D is unclear. The V end was cut by 2 bases, the J end by 2 bases, with 7 bases between. Germline CDR1 SNHLY, CDR2 FYNNEI. The CDR3 length is 13 residues. The CDR3 is CASSEIEPYEQYF. The CDR3 bases are TGTGCCAGCAGTGAAATCGAACCCTACGAGCAGTACTTC.

The genes are TRBV7-9 and TRBJ2-1; 14 bases agree with TRBD2. CDR1 SEHNR and CDR2 FQNEAQ come from the germline V gene (reference sequence). Trimming at V came to 5 bases and at J to 12 bases, leaving 9 bases not matched to a gene. The CDR3 has 15 amino acids. The CDR3 sequence: CASSGGTSGSRGQFF. CDR3 bases: TGTGCCAGCAGCGGGGGGACTAGCGGGAGCAGGGGGCAGTTCTTC.

This chain joins TRBV28 and TRBJ2-1, with D perhaps TRBD1 (5 bases). CDR1 MDHEN and CDR2 SYDVKM come from the germline V gene. V gave up 7 bases and J gave up 5 bases, with 9 bases separating them. The length of the CDR3 is 12 residues. The CDR3 loop reads CASKEGDNEQFF. CDR3 bases: TGTGCCAGCAAAGAAGGGGACAATGAGCAGTTCTTC. Full variable domain (remainder filled in from reference TRBV28 and TRBJ2-1): DVKVTQSSRYLVKRTGEKVFLECVQDMDHENMFWYRQDPGLGLRLIYFSYDVKMKEKGDIPEGYSVSREKKERFSLILESASTNQTSMYLCASKEGDNEQFFGPGTRLTVL.

This clone has just one count. The chain uses TRBV10-3 and TRBJ2-5; D uncertain. CDR1 and CDR2 (germline): ENHRY, SYGVKD. The V gene lost 1 base and the J gene lost 3 bases, with 12 bases spanning the gap. The CDR3 loop spans 15 amino acids. The DNA for the CDR3 is TGTGCCATCAGTGAGTTGCCCGGGCCAAAAGAGACCCAGTACTTC. It codes for CAISELPGPKETQYF.

The V call is TRBV5-1, the J call TRBJ2-1, with D possibly being TRBD1 (5 bases). Looked up from germline, CDR1 is SGHRS and CDR2 is YFSETQ. With 1 base removed from V and 6 bases from J, the gap between germline ends came to 17 bases. The CDR3 sequence is 16 residues long. The CDR3 DNA follows: TGCGCCAGCAGCTTGAGGTCGGCAGGGCTAGGCAATGAGCAGTTCTTC. This codes for CASSLRSAGLGNEQFF.